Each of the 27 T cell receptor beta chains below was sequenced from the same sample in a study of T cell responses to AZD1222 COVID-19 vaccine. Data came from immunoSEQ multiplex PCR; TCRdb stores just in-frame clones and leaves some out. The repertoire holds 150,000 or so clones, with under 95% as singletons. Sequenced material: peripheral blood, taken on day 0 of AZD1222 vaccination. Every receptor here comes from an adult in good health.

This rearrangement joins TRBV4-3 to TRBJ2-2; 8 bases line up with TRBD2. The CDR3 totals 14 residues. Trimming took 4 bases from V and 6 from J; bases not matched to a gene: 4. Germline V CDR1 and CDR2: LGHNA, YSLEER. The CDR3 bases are TGCGCCAGCAGCCTCGCCGGGGGGGCCGGGGAGCTGTTTTTT. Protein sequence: CASSLAGGAGELFF.

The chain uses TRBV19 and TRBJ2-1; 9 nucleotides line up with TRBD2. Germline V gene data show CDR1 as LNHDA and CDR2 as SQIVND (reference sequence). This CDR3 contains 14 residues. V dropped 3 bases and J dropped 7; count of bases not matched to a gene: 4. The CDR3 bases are TGTGCCAGTAGTATCAGACTAGCGGAGAATGAGCAGTTCTTC. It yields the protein CASSIRLAENEQFF.

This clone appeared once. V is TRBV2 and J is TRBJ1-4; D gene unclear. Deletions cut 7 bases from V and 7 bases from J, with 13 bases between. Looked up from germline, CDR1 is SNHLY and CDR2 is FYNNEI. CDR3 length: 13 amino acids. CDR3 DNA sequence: TGTGCCAGCAAGGGCAGCGGTAGTGAAAAACTGTTTTTT. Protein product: CASKGSGSEKLFF.

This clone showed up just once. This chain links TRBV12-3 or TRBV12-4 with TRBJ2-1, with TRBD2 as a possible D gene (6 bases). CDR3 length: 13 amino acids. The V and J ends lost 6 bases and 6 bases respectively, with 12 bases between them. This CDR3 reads CASRTTSSNEQFF. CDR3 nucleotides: TGTGCCAGCAGGACTACTAGCTCCAATGAGCAGTTCTTC.

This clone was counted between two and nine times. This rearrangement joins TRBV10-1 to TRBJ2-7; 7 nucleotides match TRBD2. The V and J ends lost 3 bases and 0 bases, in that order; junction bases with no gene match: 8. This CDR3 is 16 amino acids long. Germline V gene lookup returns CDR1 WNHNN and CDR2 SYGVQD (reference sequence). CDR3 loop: CASSDSTSASSYEQYF. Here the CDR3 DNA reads TGCGCCAGCAGTGACTCCACTAGCGCGAGCTCCTACGAGCAGTACTTC.

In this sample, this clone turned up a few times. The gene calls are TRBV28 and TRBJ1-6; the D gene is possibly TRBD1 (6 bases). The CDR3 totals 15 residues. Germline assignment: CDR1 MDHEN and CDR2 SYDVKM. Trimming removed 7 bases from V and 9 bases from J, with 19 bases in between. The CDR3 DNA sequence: TGTGCCAGCATCTTAGGAGGGGGAGGTAGTTCACCCCTCCACTTT. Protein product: CASILGGGGSSPLHF.

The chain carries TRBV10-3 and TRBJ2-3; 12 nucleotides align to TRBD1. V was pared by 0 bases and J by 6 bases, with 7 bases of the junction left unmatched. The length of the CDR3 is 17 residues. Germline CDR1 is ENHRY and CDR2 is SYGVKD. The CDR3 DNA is TGTGCCATCAGTGAGTCCACCGGGACAGGGGGCAGGGATACGCAGTATTTT. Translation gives CAISESTGTGGRDTQYF.

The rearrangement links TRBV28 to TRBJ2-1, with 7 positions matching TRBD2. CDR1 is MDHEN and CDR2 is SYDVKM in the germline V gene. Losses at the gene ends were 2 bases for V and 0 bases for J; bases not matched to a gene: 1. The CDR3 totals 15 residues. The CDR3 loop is CASSLERGSYNEQFF. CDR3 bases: TGTGCCAGCAGTTTAGAGCGGGGCTCCTACAATGAGCAGTTCTTC.

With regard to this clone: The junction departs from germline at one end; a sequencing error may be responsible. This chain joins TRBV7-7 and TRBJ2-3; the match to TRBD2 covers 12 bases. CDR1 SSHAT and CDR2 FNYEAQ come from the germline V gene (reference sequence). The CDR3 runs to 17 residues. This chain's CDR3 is CASSLTSGGPSTDTQYF. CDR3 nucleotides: TGTGCTAGCAGCTTAACTAGCGGGGGGCCCAGCACAGATACGCAGTATTTT.

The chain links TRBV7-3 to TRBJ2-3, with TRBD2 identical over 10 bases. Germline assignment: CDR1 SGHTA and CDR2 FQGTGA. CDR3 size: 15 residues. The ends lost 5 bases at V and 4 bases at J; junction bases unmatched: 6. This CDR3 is CASSPSGGAADTQYF. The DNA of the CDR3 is TGTGCCAGCAGCCCGAGCGGGGGGGCCGCAGATACGCAGTATTTT.

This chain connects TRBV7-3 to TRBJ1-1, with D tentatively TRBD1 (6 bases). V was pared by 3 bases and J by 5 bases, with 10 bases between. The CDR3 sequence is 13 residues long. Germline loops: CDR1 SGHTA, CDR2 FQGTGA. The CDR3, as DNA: TGTGCCAGCAGCTTCGGGGGGCGGACTGAAGCTTTCTTT. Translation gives CASSFGGRTEAFF.

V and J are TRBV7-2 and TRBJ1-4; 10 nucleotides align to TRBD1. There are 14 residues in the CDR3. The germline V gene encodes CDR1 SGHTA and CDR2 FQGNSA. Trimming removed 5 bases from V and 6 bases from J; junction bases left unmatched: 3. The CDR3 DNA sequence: TGTGCCAGCAGCAGACAGGGGGCGTATGAAAAACTGTTTTTT. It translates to CASSRQGAYEKLFF.

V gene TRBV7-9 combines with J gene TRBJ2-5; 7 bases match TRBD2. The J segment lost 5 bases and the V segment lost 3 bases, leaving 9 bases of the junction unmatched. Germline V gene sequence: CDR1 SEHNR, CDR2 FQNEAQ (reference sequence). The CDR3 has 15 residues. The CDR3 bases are TGTGCCAGCAGCTTGACTAGCTTGGGTCGGGAGACCCAGTACTTC. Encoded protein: CASSLTSLGRETQYF.

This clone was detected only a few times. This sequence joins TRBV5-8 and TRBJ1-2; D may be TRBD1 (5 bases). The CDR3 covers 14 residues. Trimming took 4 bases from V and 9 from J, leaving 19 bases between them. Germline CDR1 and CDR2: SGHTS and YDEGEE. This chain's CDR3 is CASSITGTYDSYTF. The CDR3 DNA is TGTGCCAGCAGCATAACCGGGACGTACGACAGCTACACCTTC.

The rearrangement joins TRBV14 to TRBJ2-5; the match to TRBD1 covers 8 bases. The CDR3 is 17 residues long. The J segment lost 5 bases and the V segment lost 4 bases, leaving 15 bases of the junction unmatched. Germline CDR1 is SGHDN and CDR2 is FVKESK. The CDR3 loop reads CASSRGQGGNIVETQYF. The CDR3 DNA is TGTGCCAGCAGCCGCGGACAGGGTGGGAATATTGTGGAGACCCAGTACTTC.

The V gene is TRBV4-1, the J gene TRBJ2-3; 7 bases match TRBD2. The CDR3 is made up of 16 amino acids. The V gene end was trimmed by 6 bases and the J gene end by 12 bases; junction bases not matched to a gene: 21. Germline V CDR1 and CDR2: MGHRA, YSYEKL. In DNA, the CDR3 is TGCGCCAGCAGTAACCCTGCAGGGACTACCTTCAGATCCCAGTATTTT. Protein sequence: CASSNPAGTTFRSQYF.

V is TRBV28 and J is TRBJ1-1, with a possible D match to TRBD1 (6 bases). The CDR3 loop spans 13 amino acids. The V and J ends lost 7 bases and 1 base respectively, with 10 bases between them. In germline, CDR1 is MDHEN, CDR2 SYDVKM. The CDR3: CASTGGQNTEAFF. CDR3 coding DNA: TGTGCCAGCACTGGGGGCCAGAACACTGAAGCTTTCTTT.

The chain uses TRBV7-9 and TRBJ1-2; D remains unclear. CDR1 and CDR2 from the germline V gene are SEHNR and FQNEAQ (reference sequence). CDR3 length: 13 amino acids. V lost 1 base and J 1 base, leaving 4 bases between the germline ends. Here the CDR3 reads CASSLENNYGYTF. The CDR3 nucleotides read TGTGCCAGCAGCTTAGAGAATAACTATGGCTACACCTTC.

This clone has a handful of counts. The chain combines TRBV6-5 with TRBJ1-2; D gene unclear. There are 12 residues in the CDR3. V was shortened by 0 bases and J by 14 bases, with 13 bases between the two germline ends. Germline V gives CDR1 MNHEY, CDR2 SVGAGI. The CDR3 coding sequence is TGTGCCAGCAGTTACTCCCGGACCGTCTTGACCTTC. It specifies CASSYSRTVLTF.

The CDR3 sequence is CSVRAGDTEAFF. The CDR3 DNA reads TGCAGCGTCCGAGCCGGGGACACTGAAGCTTTCTTT. V usage is TRBV29-1 and J usage is TRBJ1-1; D is unclear. The CDR3 consists of 12 residues. Deletions cut 6 bases from V and 3 bases from J, with 11 bases between. Germline CDR1 reads SQVTM; CDR2 reads ANQGSEA.

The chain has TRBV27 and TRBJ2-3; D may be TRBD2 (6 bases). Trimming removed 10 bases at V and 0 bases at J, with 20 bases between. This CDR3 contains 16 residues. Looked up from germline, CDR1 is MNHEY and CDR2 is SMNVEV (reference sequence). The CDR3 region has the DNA TGTGCCACCTCATCCCAGGTAGCGGTTAGCACAGATACGCAGTATTTT. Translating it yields CATSSQVAVSTDTQYF.

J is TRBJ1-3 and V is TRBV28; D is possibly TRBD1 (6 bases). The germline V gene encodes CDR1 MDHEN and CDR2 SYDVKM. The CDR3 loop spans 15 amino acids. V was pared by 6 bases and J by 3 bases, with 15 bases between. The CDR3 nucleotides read TGTGCCAGCAGGATTAGGGGGGGAAGTGGAAACACCATATATTTT. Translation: CASRIRGGSGNTIYF.

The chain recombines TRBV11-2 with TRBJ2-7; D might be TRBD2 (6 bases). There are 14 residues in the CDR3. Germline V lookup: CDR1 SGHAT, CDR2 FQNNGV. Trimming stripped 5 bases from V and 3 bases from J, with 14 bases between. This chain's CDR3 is CASSETGVNYEQYF. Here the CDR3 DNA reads TGTGCCAGCAGCGAAACGGGAGTTAACTACGAGCAGTACTTC.

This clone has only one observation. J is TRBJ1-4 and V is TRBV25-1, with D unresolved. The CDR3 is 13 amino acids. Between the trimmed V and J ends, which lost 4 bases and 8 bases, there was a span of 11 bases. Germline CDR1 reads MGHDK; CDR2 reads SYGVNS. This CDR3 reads CASSGSVGEKLFF. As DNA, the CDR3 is TGTGCCAGCAGTGGTAGCGTGGGAGAAAAACTGTTTTTT.

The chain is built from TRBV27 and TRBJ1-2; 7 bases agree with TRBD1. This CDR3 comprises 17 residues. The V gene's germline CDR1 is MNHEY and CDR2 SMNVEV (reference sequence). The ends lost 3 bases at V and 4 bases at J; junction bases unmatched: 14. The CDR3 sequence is CASSFRRSEGTAYGYTF. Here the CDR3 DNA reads TGTGCCAGCAGTTTTAGGCGGTCCGAGGGGACAGCCTATGGCTACACCTTC.

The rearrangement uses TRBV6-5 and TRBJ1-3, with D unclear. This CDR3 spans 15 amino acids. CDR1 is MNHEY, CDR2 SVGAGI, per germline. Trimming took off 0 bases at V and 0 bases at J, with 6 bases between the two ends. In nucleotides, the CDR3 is TGTGCCAGCAGTTACTCGTCTGACTCTGGAAACACCATATATTTT. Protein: CASSYSSDSGNTIYF.

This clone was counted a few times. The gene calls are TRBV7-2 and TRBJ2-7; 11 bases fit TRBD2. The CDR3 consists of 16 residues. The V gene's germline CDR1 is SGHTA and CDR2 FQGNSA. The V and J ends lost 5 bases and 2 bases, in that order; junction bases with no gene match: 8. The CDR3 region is CASSLEVGLAAYEQYF. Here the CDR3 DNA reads TGTGCCAGCAGCCTAGAGGTGGGACTAGCGGCCTACGAGCAGTACTTC. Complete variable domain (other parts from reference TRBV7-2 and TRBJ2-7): GAGVSQSPSNKVTEKGKDVELRCDPISGHTALYWYRQSLGQGLEFLIYFQGNSAPDKSGLPSDRFSAERTGGSVSTLTIQRTQQEDSAVYLCASSLEVGLAAYEQYFGPGTRLTVT.